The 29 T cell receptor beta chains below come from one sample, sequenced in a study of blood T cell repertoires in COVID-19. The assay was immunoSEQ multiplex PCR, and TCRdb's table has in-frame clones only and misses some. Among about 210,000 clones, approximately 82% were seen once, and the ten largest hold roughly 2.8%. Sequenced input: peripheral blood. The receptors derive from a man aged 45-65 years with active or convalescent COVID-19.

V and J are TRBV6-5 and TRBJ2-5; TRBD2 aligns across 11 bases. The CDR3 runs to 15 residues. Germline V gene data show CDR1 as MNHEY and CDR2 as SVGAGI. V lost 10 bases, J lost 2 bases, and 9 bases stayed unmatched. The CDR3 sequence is CATQALAGGQETQYF. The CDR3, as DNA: TGTGCCACCCAGGCCTTAGCGGGGGGGCAAGAGACCCAGTACTTC.

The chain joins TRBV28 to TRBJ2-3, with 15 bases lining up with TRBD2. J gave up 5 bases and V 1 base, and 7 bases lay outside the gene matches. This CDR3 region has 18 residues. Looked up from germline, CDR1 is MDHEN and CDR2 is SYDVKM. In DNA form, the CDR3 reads TGTGCCAGCAGTTTATCAAGGACTAGCGGGAGGGAACTAGATACGCAGTATTTT. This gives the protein CASSLSRTSGRELDTQYF.

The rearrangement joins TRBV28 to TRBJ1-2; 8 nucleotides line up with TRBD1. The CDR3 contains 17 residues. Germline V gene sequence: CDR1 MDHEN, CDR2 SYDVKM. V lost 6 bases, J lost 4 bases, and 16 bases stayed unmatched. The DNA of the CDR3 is TGTGCCAGCAGCCAACCGGGACAGGTAAAGGCCACCTATGGCTACACCTTC. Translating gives CASSQPGQVKATYGYTF.

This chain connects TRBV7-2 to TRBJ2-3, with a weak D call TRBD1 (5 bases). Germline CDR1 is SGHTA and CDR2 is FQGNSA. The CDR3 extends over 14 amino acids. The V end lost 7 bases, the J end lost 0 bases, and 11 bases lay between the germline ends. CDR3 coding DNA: TGTGCCAGCATGCAAAGGGGTAGCACAGATACGCAGTATTTT. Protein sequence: CASMQRGSTDTQYF. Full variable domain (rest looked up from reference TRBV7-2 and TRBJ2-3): GAGVSQSPSNKVTEKGKDVELRCDPISGHTALYWYRQSLGQGLEFLIYFQGNSAPDKSGLPSDRFSAERTGGSVSTLTIQRTQQEDSAVYLCASMQRGSTDTQYFGPGTRLTVL.

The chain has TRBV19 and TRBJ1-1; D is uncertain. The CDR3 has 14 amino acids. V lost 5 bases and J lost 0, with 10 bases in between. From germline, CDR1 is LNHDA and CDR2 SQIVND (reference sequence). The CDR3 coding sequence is TGTGCCAGTAGTCAAGACATTTTGAACACTGAAGCTTTCTTT. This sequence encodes CASSQDILNTEAFF.

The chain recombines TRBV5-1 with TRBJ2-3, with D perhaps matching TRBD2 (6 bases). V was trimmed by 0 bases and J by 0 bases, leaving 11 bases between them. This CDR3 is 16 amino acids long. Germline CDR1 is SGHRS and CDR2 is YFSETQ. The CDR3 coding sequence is TGCGCCAGCAGCTTGGGGGCCCTAGCGAGCACAGATACGCAGTATTTT. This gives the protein CASSLGALASTDTQYF.

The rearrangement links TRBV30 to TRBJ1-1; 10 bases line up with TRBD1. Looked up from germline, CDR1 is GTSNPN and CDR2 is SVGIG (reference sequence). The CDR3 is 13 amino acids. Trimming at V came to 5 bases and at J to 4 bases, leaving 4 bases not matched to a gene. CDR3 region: CAWDRTGGTEAFF. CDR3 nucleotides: TGTGCCTGGGACCGGACAGGGGGCACTGAAGCTTTCTTT.

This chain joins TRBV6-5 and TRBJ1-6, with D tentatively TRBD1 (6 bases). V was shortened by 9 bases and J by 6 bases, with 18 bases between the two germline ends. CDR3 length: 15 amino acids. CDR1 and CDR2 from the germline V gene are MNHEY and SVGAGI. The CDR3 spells CARRTAYELNSPLHF. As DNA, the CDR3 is TGTGCCAGACGGACAGCCTATGAGCTTAATTCACCCCTCCACTTT.

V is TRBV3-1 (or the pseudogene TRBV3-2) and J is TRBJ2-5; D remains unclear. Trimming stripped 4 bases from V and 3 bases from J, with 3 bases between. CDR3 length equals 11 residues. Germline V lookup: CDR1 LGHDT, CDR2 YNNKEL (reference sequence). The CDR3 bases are TGTGCCAGCAGCCTAAAAGAGACCCAGTACTTC. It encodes CASSLKETQYF.

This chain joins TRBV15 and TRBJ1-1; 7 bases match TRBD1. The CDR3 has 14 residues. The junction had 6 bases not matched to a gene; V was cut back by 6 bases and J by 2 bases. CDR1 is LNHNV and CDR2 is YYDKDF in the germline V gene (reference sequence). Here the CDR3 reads CATRAGGRNTEAFF. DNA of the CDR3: TGTGCCACCAGGGCAGGGGGAAGAAACACTGAAGCTTTCTTT.

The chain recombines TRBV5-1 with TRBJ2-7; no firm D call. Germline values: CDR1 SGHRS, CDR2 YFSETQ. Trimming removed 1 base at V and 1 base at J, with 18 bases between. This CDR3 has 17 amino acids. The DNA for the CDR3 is TGCGCCAGCAGCTTGCGGGTTGATGGGTACAAGTCCTACGAGCAGTACTTC. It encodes CASSLRVDGYKSYEQYF.

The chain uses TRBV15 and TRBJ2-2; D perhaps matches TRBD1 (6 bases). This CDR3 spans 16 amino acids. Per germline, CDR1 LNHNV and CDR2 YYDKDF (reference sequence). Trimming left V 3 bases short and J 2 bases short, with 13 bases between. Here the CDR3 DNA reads TGTGCCACCAGCAGCGGTCCGGGACAAAACACCGGGGAGCTGTTTTTT. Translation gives CATSSGPGQNTGELFF.

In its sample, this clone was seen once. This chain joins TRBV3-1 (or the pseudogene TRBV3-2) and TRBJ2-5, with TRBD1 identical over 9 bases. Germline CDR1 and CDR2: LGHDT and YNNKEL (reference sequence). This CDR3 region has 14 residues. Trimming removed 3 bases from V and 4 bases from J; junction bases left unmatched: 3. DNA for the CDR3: TGTGCCAGCAGCCACACGGACAGGGGAGAGACCCAGTACTTC. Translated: CASSHTDRGETQYF.

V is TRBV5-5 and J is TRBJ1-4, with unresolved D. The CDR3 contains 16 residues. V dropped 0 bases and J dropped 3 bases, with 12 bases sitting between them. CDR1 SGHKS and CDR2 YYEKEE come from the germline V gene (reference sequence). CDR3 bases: TGTGCCAGCAGCTTGGCCTCCGGGGTAGCTAATGAAAAACTGTTTTTT. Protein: CASSLASGVANEKLFF. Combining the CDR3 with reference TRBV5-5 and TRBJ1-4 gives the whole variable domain DAGVTQSPTHLIKTRGQQVTLRCSPISGHKSVSWYQQVLGQGPQFIFQYYEKEERGRGNFPDRFSARQFPNYSSELNVNALLLGDSALYLCASSLASGVANEKLFFGSGTQLSVL.

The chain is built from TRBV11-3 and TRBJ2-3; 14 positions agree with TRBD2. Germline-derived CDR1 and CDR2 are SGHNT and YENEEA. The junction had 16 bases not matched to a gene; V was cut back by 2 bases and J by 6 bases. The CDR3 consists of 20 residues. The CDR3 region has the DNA TGTGCCAGCAGCTTATGGACCGGGACTAGCGGGGGCCCGTGGTGGGATACGCAGTATTTT. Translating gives CASSLWTGTSGGPWWDTQYF.

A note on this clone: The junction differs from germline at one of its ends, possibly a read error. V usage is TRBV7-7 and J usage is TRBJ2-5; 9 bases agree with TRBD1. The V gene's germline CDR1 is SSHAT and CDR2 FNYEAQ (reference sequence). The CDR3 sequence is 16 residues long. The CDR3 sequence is CASSPHLQGAGETQYF. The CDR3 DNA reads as TGTGCTAGCAGCCCCCACCTACAGGGGGCGGGAGAGACCCAGTACTTC.

DNA of the CDR3: TGCGCCAGCAGCCCCCGGGACAGGGACTATGGCTACACCTTC. Protein product: CASSPRDRDYGYTF. This rearrangement joins TRBV5-1 to TRBJ1-2, with TRBD1 matching 9 bases. The V and J ends lost 4 bases and 3 bases, in that order; junction bases with no gene match: 4. The CDR3 spans 14 residues. Germline CDR1 and CDR2: SGHRS and YFSETQ. Full variable domain (remainder filled in from reference TRBV5-1 and TRBJ1-2): KAGVTQTPRYLIKTRGQQVTLSCSPISGHRSVSWYQQTPGQGLQFLFEYFSETQRNKGNFPGRFSGRQFSNSRSEMNVSTLELGDSALYLCASSPRDRDYGYTFGSGTRLTVV.

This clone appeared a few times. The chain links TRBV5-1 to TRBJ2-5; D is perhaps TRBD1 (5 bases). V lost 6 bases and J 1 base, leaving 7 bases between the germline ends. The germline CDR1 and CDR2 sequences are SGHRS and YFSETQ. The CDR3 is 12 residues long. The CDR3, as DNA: TGCGCCAGCACGGACATCCAAGAGACCCAGTACTTC. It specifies CASTDIQETQYF.

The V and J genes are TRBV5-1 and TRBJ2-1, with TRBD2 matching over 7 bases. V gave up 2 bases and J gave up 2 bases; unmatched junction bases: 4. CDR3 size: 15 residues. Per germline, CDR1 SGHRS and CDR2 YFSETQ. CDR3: CASSLSAGAYNEQFF. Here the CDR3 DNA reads TGCGCCAGCAGCTTAAGCGCGGGAGCCTACAATGAGCAGTTCTTC.

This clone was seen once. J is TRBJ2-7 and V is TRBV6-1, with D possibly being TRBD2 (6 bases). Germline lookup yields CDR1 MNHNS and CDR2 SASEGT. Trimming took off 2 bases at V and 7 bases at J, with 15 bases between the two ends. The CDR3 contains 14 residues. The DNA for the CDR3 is TGTGCCAGCAGTGAACGGCTAGTCGCGGGAGAGCAGTACTTC. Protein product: CASSERLVAGEQYF.

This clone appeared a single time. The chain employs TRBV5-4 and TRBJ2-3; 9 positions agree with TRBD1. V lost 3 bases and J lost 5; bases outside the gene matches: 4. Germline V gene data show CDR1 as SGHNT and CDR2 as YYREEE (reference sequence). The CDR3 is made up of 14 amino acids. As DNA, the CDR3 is TGTGCCAGCAGCTCCGGGACAGGGCAAGATACGCAGTATTTT. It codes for CASSSGTGQDTQYF.

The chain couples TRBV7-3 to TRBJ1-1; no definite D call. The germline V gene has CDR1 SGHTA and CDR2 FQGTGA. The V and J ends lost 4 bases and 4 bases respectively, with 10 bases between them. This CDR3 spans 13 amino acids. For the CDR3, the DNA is TGTGCCAGCAGCTCCGTCGCGAGCACTGAAGCTTTCTTT. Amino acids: CASSSVASTEAFF.

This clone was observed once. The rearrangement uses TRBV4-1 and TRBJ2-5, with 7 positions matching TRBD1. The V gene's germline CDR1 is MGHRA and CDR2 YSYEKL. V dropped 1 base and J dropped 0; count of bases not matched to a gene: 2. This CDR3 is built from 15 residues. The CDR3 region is CASSQADRNQETQYF. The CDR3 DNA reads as TGCGCCAGCAGCCAAGCGGACAGGAACCAAGAGACCCAGTACTTC.

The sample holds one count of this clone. CDR3: CASSHLDRGNEPQHF. DNA of the CDR3: TGCGCCAGCAGTCACTTGGACAGGGGTAATGAGCCCCAGCATTTT. This sequence joins TRBV23-1 and TRBJ1-5, with 9 bases aligning to TRBD1. TRBV23-1 is placed among ORFs of uncertain function. The CDR3 runs 15 residues. Trimming cost V 3 bases and J 8 bases; bases outside gene matches: 8.

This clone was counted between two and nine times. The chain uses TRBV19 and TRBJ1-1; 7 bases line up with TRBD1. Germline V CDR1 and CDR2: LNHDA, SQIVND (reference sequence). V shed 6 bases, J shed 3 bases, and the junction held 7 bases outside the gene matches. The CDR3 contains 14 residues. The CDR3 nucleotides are TGTGCCAGTAGAGCAGGGGGAAAGGACACTGAAGCTTTCTTT. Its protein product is CASRAGGKDTEAFF.

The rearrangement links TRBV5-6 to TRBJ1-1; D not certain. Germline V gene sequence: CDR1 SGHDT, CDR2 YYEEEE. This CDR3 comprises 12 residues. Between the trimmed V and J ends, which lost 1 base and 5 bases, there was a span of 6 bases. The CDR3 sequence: CASSLPATEAFF. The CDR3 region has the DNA TGTGCCAGCAGCTTGCCCGCGACTGAAGCTTTCTTT.

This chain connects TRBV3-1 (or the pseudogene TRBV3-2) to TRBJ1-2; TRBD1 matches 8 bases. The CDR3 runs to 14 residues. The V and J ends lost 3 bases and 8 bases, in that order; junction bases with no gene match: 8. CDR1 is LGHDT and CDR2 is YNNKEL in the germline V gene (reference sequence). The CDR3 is CASSQADRGWGYTF. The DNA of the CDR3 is TGTGCCAGCAGCCAGGCAGACAGGGGCTGGGGCTACACCTTC.

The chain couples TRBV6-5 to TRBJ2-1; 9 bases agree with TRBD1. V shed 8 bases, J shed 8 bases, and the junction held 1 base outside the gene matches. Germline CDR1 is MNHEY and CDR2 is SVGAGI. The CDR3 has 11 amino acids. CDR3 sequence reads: CASRDRDEQFF. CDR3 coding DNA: TGTGCCAGCCGGGACAGGGATGAGCAGTTCTTC.

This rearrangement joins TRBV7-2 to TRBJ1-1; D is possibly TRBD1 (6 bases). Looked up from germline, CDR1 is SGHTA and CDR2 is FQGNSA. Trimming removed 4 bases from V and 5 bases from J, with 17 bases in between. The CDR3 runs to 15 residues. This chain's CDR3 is CASSSSRTVRTEAFF. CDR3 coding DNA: TGTGCCAGCAGCTCCTCAAGGACAGTACGAACTGAAGCTTTCTTT.